This T cell receptor (beta chain) is from a study of blood T cell repertoires in COVID-19. Here immunoSEQ multiplex PCR was the method, and the copy in TCRdb shows in-frame clones only, minus some. The table records about 130,000 clones, 87% of them present only once. The V gene lost 2 bases and the J gene lost 5 bases, with 11 bases spanning the gap. The CDR3 covers 13 residues. Germline assignment: CDR1 SGHNT and CDR2 YYREEE (reference sequence). The sample consisted of peripheral blood. The genes are TRBV5-4 and TRBJ2-7, with D unresolved. This receptor was obtained from a man between 50 and 59 years old with active COVID-19. The CDR3 bases are TGTGCCAGCAGCTTAATAAGTGGGCACGAGCAGTACTTC. Translating gives CASSLISGHEQYF.